The 24 T cell receptor beta chains in this list originate from one sample, sequenced in a study of T cells after yellow fever vaccination. MiXCR was run by TCRdb on the 5' RACE reads, yielding one entry per CDR3 protein. The profile shows 250,000 to 300,000 distinct CDR3 sequences, around 4.9% of them singletons. The specimen comprised CD4+ T cells sorted from PBMCs, sampled on the day of the yellow fever booster vaccination. These receptors all stem from a young man who received the YFV17D yellow fever vaccine.

This clonotype has only a few counts. The rearrangement links TRBV3-2 to TRBJ1-6; the tabulated D call, TRBD1, remains unverified against the DNA. TRBV3-2 is shown as a pseudogene. This CDR3 has 17 amino acids. This CDR3 reads CASSDQDSRVHNSPLHF. As DNA, the CDR3 is TGTGCCAGCAGCGATCAGGACAGCCGGGTTCATAATTCACCCCTCCACTTT.

In its sample, this clonotype was seen many times. The chain carries TRBV5-1 and TRBJ2-2, with D possibly being TRBD1 (5 bases). This CDR3 spans 14 amino acids. The germline CDR1 and CDR2 sequences are SGHRS and YFSETQ. Trimming removed 1 base from V and 7 bases from J, with 11 bases in between. CDR3 DNA sequence: TGCGCCAGCAGCTTGAGGGAACAGGACGGGGAGCTGTTTTTT. Residues: CASSLREQDGELFF.

The table lists this clonotype with many counts. The chain employs TRBV29-1 and TRBJ1-2; weak D call: TRBD1 (6 bases). Germline V CDR1 and CDR2: SQVTM, ANQGSEA. Trimming removed 2 bases from V and 7 bases from J, with 11 bases in between. The CDR3 sequence is 12 residues long. CDR3 sequence (DNA): TGCAGCGTTGAAAGCGGGGGCGGTGGCTACACCTTC. It specifies CSVESGGGGYTF.

This clonotype was seen many times. For the CDR3, the DNA is TGTGCCAGCAGCTTATCGGGGGGAACAGGGAATGGCTACACCTTC. Translating gives CASSLSGGTGNGYTF. This rearrangement joins TRBV7-2 to TRBJ1-2; a weak D match, TRBD1 (6 bases). Germline V gene sequence: CDR1 SGHTA, CDR2 FQGNSA. The CDR3 runs to 15 residues. Trimming took 2 bases from V and 6 from J, leaving 16 bases between them. Full variable domain (missing parts from reference TRBV7-2 and TRBJ1-2): GAGVSQSPSNKVTEKGKDVELRCDPISGHTALYWYRQSLGQGLEFLIYFQGNSAPDKSGLPSDRFSAERTGGSVSTLTIQRTQQEDSAVYLCASSLSGGTGNGYTFGSGTRLTVV.

This clonotype was recorded many times. The rearrangement links TRBV12-3 or TRBV12-4 to TRBJ2-5; possibly TRBD2 for D (5 bases). This CDR3 contains 12 residues. The V and J ends lost 6 bases and 5 bases respectively, with 10 bases between them. In nucleotides, the CDR3 is TGTGCCAGCAGCTCTCGCGGGGAGACCCAGTACTTC. Its protein is CASSSRGETQYF.

This clonotype was seen only a few times. The chain couples TRBV7-3 to TRBJ2-6, with D hard to call. The CDR3 totals 15 residues. Trimming pared 2 bases from V and 1 base from J, leaving 6 bases between. Germline CDR1 is SGHTA and CDR2 is FQGTGA. The CDR3 nucleotides are TGTGCCAGCAGCTTAGTAAGGTCTGGGGCCAACGTCCTGACTTTC. Translating it yields CASSLVRSGANVLTF.

A few counts support this clonotype. The chain recombines TRBV19 with TRBJ2-3; 13 bases agree with TRBD2. V was clipped by 4 bases and J by 2 bases; unmatched bases: 3. Per germline, CDR1 LNHDA and CDR2 SQIVND (reference sequence). This CDR3 has 16 residues. The CDR3 DNA sequence: TGTGCCAGTAGTAGGGGACTAGCGGGACCCACAGATACGCAGTATTTT. Translating gives CASSRGLAGPTDTQYF. The full variable domain, with the rest looked up from reference TRBV19 and TRBJ2-3, is DGGITQSPKYLFRKEGQNVTLSCEQNLNHDAMYWYRQDPGQGLRLIYYSQIVNDFQKGDIAEGYSVSREKKESFPLTVTSAQKNPTAFYLCASSRGLAGPTDTQYFGPGTRLTVL.

This clonotype was seen repeatedly, ten times or more. The rearrangement joins TRBV6-2 or TRBV6-3 to TRBJ2-7; D possibly corresponds to TRBD2 (6 bases). The CDR3 sequence is 13 residues long. Trimming removed 5 bases at V and 6 bases at J, with 14 bases between. CDR1 and CDR2 (germline): MNHEY, SVGEGT. CDR3: CASSPPAGREQYV. In nucleotides, the CDR3 is TGTGCCAGCAGTCCCCCAGCGGGTCGCGAGCAGTACGTC.

This sequence joins TRBV12-3 or TRBV12-4 and TRBJ1-4; D ambiguous. CDR3 length equals 14 residues. Trimming stripped 5 bases from V and 4 bases from J, with 11 bases between. CDR3 bases: TGTGCCAGCAGTCCCCGGGCGATTAATGAAAAACTGTTTTTT. This gives the protein CASSPRAINEKLFF.

This clonotype came up many times. The CDR3 DNA reads TGTGCCAGCAGTTTCTGGACTAGCGGGGGTAGCACAGATACGCAGTATTTT. Protein product: CASSFWTSGGSTDTQYF. The chain joins TRBV28 to TRBJ2-3, with 13 nucleotides matching TRBD2. The germline V gene encodes CDR1 MDHEN and CDR2 SYDVKM. J was trimmed by 0 bases and V by 3 bases; bases with no gene match: 3. The CDR3 contains 17 residues.

This clonotype was seen repeatedly, ten times or more. The gene calls are TRBV10-3 and TRBJ2-3, with D possibly TRBD2 on 5 matching bases. Germline V gives CDR1 ENHRY, CDR2 SYGVKD. CDR3 length equals 16 residues. The V gene lost 3 bases and the J gene lost 0 bases, with 13 bases spanning the gap. As DNA, the CDR3 is TGTGCCATCAGTGAACTTGGGAGTTCGAGCACAGATACGCAGTATTTT. Translation: CAISELGSSSTDTQYF.

The sample holds many counts of this clonotype. The V call is TRBV29-1, the J call TRBJ2-1; D is unresolved. This CDR3 spans 8 amino acids. Trimming shortened V by 3 bases and J by 9 bases, and 0 bases separated the two germline ends. CDR1 SQVTM and CDR2 ANQGSEA come from the germline V gene. The DNA for the CDR3 is TGCAGCGTTGATGAGCAGTTCTTC. Translated: CSVDEQFF.

The table lists this clonotype with many counts. Germline is not matched at one junction end, which may reflect a read error. The chain combines TRBV5-1 with TRBJ2-1; 10 bases are a match to TRBD2. CDR1 and CDR2 from the germline V gene are SGHRS and YFSETQ. CDR3 length: 15 amino acids. The CDR3 here is CASSLVAGGYNEQFF. The DNA for the CDR3 is TGTGCCAGCAGCTTAGTAGCGGGGGGTTACAATGAGCAGTTCTTC.

The chain has TRBV10-3 and TRBJ2-5; either TRBD1 or TRBD2 may fit D (5 bases each). The CDR3 contains 14 residues. Trimming removed 8 bases at V and 4 bases at J, with 17 bases between. Germline CDR1 reads ENHRY; CDR2 reads SYGVKD. The CDR3 nucleotides read TGTGCCATCGGGGTGACTCCTGGGGGAGAGACCCAGTACTTC. Protein sequence: CAIGVTPGGETQYF.

This clonotype showed up just a few times. This chain links TRBV6-5 with TRBJ1-2; D remains unclear. The V gene lost 4 bases and the J gene lost 2 bases, with 11 bases spanning the gap. This CDR3 is 14 amino acids long. Germline V CDR1 and CDR2: MNHEY, SVGAGI. DNA for the CDR3: TGTGCCAGCAGTTTACGCAGGTTCAACTATGGCTACACCTTC. This translates into CASSLRRFNYGYTF.

This clonotype was counted at least ten times. The chain employs TRBV7-3 and TRBJ2-5; D may match TRBD1 or TRBD2 (5 bases each). V lost 5 bases, J lost 5 bases, and 12 bases lay in between. This CDR3 comprises 13 residues. Germline V gene sequence: CDR1 SGHTA, CDR2 FQGTGA. The CDR3, as DNA: TGTGCCAGCAGCCCTGGGACCGGCGAGACCCAGTACTTC. It specifies CASSPGTGETQYF.

This chain links TRBV28 with TRBJ2-7, with D uncertain. The V gene lost 2 bases and the J gene lost 1 base, with 9 bases spanning the gap. The germline V gene has CDR1 MDHEN and CDR2 SYDVKM. This CDR3 is 14 amino acids long. The DNA for the CDR3 is TGTGCCAGCAGTTTAATAGGCAGGTCCTACGAGCAGTACTTC. Amino acids: CASSLIGRSYEQYF.

V usage is TRBV5-1 and J usage is TRBJ2-7, with D unclear. Per the germline V gene, CDR1 is SGHRS and CDR2 is YFSETQ. The CDR3 spans 15 residues. Trimming removed 0 bases at V and 2 bases at J, with 12 bases between. The CDR3 spells CASSLEEGGTYEQYF. Here the CDR3 DNA reads TGCGCCAGCAGCTTGGAAGAAGGCGGAACCTACGAGCAGTACTTC.

The chain employs TRBV6-1 and TRBJ2-7; D may correspond to TRBD1 or TRBD2 (5 bases each). Germline V gene sequence: CDR1 MNHNS, CDR2 SASEGT. The CDR3 consists of 13 residues. The V end lost 4 bases, the J end lost 3 bases, and 10 bases lay between the germline ends. The CDR3: CASSVGADYEQYV. CDR3 nucleotides: TGTGCCAGCAGTGTCGGGGCAGACTACGAGCAGTACGTC.

There are a few counts of this clonotype. The gene calls are TRBV3-1 and TRBJ2-3; 7 nucleotides line up with TRBD1. V lost 4 bases and J lost 0; bases outside the gene matches: 13. From germline, CDR1 is LGHDT and CDR2 YNNKEL (reference sequence). The CDR3 loop spans 18 amino acids. CDR3 loop: CASSRPQGIGTSTDTQYF. DNA of the CDR3: TGTGCCAGCAGCCGCCCACAGGGGATCGGTACTAGCACAGATACGCAGTATTTT.

This clonotype was seen only a few times. The chain links TRBV7-6 to TRBJ2-3; no firm D call. V was clipped by 3 bases and J by 2 bases, with 9 bases between them. The CDR3 is 14 amino acids. Germline V lookup: CDR1 SGHVS, CDR2 FNYEAQ. Written as DNA, the CDR3 is TGTGCCAGCAGCTTGGGATCCGACACAGATACGCAGTATTTT. Encoded protein: CASSLGSDTDTQYF.

This clonotype was recorded many times. A junction boundary mismatches the germline segment, possibly from a read error. V and J are TRBV7-7 and TRBJ2-3; D is perhaps TRBD1 or TRBD2 (5 bases each). The germline gives CDR1 SSHAT, CDR2 FNYEAQ (reference sequence). The CDR3 is 14 residues long. CDR3 sequence: CASSPGPSTDTQYF. As DNA, the CDR3 is TGTGCTAGCAGCCCGGGACCCAGCACAGATACGCAGTATTTT.

J is TRBJ2-3 and V is TRBV20-1, with 8 bases lining up with TRBD2. CDR1 is DFQATT, CDR2 SNEGSKA, per germline (reference sequence). After removal of 3 bases from V and 4 bases from J, the junction contained 12 bases not matched to a gene. CDR3 length: 16 residues. CDR3 protein: CSASARGGLYPDTQYF. DNA of the CDR3: TGCAGTGCTAGTGCCCGGGGGGGCCTTTATCCAGATACGCAGTATTTT.

Ten or more counts support this clonotype. V usage is TRBV12-3 or TRBV12-4 and J usage is TRBJ2-7, with 7 bases matching TRBD2. The V and J ends lost 5 bases and 2 bases, in that order; junction bases with no gene match: 9. The CDR3 totals 15 residues. CDR3 nucleotide sequence: TGTGCCAGCAGTCACGGCGGGGGACCAACCTACGAGCAGTACTTC. Translation: CASSHGGGPTYEQYF.